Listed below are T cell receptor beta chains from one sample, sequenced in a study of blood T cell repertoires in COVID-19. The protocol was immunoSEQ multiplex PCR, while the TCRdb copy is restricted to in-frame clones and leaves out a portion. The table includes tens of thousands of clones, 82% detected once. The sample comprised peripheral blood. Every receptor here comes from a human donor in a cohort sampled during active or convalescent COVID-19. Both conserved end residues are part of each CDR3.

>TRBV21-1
CASSKGRNSSHEQYF
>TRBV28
CASRGTVSTDTQYF
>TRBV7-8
CASSFGGQDSPLHF
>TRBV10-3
CAISTPGQGARGELFF
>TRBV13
CANERTGLSYSNQPQHF
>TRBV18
CASSPTLAEAYEQYF
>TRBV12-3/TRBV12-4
CASNQGGNSPLHF
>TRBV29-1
CSAAPGTGATYEQYF
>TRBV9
CASSVGDREAFF
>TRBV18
CASSPKSSGGPDTQYF
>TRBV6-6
CASSYTRGETQYF
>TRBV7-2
CASSPRQGAVDYTF
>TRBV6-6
CASSSQMGQGSAGYTF
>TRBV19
CASSIYIDRGPGNTIYF
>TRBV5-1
CASSLGTGPSSGANVLTF
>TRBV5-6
CASSLWPGFNQPQHF
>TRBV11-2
CASQPPGAYNEQFF
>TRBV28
CASSRRGLAGRTGELFF
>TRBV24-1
CATSDFSVNYGYTF
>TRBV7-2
CASSPTLQDEKLFF
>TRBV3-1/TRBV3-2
CASSRQGAGNSPLHF
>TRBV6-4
CASSGLAGGEDTQYF
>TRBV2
CASSDRTSGATYEQYF
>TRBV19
CASSPGQGAWQPQHF
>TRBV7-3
CASSLKATSSYNEQFF
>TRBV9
CASSSFLAGGQETQYF
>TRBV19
CASSKRTEANTGELFF
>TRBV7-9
CASSPSGYEQFF